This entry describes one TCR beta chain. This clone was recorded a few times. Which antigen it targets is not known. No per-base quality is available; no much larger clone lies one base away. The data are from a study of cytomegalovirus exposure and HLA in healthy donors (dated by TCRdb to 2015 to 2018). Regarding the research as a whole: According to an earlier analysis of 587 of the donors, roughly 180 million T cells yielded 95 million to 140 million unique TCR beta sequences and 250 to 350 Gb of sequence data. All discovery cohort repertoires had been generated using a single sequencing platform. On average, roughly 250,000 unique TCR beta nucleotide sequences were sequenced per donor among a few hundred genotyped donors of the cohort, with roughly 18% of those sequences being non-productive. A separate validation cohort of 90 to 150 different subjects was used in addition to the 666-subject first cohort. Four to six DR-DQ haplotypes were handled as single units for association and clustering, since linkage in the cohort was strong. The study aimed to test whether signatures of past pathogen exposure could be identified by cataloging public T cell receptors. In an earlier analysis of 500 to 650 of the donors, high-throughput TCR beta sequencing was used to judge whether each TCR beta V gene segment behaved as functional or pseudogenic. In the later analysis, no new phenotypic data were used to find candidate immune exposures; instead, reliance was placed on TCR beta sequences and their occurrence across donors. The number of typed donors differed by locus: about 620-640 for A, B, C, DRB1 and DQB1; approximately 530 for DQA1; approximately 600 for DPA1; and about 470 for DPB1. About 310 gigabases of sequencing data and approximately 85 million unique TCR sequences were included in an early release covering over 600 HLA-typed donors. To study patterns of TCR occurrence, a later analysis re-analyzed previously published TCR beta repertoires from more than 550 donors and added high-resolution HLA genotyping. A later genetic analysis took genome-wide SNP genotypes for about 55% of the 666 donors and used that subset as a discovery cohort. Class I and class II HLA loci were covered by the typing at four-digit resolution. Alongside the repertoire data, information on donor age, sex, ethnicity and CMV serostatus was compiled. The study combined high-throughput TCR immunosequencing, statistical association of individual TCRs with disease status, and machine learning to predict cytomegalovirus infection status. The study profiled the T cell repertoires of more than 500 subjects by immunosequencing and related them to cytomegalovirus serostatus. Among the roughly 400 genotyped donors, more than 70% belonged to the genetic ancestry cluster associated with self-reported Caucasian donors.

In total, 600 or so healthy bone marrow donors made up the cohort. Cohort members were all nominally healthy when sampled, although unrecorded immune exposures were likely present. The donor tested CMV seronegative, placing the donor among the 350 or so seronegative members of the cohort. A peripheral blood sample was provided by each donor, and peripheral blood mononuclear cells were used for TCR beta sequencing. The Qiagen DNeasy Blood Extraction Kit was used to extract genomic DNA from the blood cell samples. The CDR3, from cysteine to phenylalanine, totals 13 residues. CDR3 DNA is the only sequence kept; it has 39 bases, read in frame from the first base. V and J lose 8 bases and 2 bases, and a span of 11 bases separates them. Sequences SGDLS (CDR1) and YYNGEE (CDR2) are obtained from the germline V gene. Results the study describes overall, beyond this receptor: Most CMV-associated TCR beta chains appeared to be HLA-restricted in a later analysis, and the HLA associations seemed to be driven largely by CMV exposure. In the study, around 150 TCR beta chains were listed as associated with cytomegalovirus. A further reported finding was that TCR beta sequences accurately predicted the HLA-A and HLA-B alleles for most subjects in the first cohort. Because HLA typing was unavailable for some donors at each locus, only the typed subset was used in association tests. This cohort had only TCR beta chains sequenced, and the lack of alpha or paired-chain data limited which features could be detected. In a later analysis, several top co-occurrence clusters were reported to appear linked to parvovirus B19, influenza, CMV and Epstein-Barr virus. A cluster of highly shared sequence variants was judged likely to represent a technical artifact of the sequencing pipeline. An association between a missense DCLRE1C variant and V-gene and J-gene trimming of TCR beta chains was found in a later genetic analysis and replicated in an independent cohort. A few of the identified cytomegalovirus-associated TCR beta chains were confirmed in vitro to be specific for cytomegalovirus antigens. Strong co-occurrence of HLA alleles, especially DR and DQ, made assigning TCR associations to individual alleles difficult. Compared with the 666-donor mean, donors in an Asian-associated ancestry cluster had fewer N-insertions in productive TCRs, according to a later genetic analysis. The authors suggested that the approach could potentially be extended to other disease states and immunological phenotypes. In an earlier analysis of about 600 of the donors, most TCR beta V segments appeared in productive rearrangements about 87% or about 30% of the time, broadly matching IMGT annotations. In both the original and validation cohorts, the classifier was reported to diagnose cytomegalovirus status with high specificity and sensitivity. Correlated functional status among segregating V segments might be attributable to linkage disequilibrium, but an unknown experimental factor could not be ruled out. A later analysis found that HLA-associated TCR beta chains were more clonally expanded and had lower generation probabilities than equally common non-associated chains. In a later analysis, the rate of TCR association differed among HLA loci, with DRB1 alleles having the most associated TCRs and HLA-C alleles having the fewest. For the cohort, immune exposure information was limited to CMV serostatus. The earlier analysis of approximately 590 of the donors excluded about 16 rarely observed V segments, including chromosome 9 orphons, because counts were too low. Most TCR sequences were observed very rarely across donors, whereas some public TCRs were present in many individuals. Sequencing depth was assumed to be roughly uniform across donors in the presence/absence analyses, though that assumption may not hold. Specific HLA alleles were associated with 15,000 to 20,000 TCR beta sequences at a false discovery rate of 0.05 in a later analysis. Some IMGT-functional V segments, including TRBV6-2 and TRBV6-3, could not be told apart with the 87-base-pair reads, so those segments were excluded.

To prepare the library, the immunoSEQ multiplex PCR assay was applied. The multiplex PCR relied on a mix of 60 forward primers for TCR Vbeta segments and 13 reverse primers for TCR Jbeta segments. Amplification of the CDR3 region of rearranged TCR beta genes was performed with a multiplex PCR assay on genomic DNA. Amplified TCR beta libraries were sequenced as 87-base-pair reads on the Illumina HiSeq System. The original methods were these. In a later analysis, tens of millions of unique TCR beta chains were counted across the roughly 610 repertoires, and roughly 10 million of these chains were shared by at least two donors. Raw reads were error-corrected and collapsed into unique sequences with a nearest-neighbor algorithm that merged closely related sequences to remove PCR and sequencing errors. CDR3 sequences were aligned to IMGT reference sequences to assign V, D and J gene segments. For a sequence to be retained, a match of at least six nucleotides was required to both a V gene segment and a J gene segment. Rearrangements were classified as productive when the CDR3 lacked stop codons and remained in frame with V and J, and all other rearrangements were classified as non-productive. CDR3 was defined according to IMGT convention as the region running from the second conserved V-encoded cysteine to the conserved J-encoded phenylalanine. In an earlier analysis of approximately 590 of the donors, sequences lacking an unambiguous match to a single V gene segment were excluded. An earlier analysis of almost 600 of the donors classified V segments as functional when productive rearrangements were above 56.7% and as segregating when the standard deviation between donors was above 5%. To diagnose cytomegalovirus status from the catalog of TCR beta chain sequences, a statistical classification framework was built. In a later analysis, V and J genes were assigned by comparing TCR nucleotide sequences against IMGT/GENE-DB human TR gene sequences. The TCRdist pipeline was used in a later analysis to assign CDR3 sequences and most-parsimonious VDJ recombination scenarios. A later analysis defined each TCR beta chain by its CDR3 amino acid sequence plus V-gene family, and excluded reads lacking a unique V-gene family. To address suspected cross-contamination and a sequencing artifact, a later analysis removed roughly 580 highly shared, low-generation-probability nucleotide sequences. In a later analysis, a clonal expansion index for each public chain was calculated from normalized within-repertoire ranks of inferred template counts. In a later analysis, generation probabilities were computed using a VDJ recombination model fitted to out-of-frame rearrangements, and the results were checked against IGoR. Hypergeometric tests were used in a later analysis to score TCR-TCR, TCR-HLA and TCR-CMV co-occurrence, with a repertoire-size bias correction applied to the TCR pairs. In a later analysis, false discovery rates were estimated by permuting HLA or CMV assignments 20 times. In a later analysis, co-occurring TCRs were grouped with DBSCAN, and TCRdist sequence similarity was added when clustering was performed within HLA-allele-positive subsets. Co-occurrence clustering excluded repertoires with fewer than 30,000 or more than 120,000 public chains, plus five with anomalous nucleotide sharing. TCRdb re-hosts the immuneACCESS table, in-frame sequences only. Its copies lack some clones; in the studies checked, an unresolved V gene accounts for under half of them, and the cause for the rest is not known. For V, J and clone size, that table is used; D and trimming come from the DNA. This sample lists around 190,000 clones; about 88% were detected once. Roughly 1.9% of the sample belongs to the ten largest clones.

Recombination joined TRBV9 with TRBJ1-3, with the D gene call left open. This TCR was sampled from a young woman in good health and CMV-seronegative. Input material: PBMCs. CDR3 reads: CASAAGTGNTIYF. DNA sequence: TGTGCCAGTGCGGCCGGCACTGGAAACACCATATATTTT.